The clone carrying this T cell receptor beta chain has more than one count but fewer than ten. Its antigen is undetermined. Preparation of the TCRbeta library involved a method that used unique molecular identifiers. TCRdb processed the PCR reads anew with MiXCR; each CDR3 protein has one entry. Here the sample spans about a million distinct CDR3 sequences, about 29% being singletons. V gave up 3 bases and J gave up 3 bases; unmatched junction bases: 5. The CDR3 loop spans 14 amino acids. This sample is part of a study of T-cell reconstitution after alpha-beta-depleted transplantation in children. Notes on the study in general: T-cell counts and diversity at one year post-transplant came mainly from newly produced T cells. Expanded graft clones, several hundred of them, were reportedly the source of alpha-beta T cells about two months after transplant. Surviving recipient T cells and intrathymic progenitors accounted for some patients' high TCRbeta diversity at day 60.

The source of this sequence is a boy under two years old who had a stem cell transplant for SCID, so the T cells may come from the graft donor. The V call is TRBV12-3 or TRBV12-4, the J call TRBJ2-7; 7 positions agree with TRBD1. The input for sequencing was PBMCs, mostly from graft donor cells, taken 360 days after TCRalphabeta/CD19-depleted stem cell transplant. The CDR3 nucleotides are TGTGCCAGCAGTTTCGCGCAGGGGGTCTACGAGCAGTACTTC. Translated: CASSFAQGVYEQYF.